This TCR beta chain was captured in a study of OX40 agonist ivuxolimab in advanced cancers. On the study more broadly: Patients were dosed with the agonistic anti-OX40 (CD134) antibody ivuxolimab. The dose of intravenous ivuxolimab that patients received every 2 weeks ranged from 0.01 to 10 mg/kg. In three patients, partial responses were observed, one with hepatocellular carcinoma and two with cutaneous melanoma.

As to this clone: The antigen remains undetermined.

General study findings and limits: On average, a greater number of expanded clones characterised CD8+ T cells relative to CD4+.

The protocol was immunoSEQ multiplex PCR, while the TCRdb copy is restricted to in-frame clones and leaves out a portion. The data show 90,000 to 150,000 clones, with 85% to 90% seen just once and 0.55% to 0.7% held by the top ten. The sample was CD4+ or CD8+ T cells sorted from blood, taken in a trial of the OX40 agonist ivuxolimab. The receptor's source is an adult with an advanced solid tumor such as melanoma, head and neck, liver or kidney cancer.

The CDR3 nucleotides are TGTGCCACTAGACTAGCGGGGGCCCATAACCCGGTAGAGACCCAGTACTTC. As protein: CATRLAGAHNPVETQYF. V usage is TRBV10-3 and J usage is TRBJ2-5; 12 bases are shared with TRBD2. The CDR3 consists of 17 residues. The V and J ends lost 10 bases and 4 bases, in that order; junction bases with no gene match: 16. The germline gives CDR1 ENHRY, CDR2 SYGVKD.